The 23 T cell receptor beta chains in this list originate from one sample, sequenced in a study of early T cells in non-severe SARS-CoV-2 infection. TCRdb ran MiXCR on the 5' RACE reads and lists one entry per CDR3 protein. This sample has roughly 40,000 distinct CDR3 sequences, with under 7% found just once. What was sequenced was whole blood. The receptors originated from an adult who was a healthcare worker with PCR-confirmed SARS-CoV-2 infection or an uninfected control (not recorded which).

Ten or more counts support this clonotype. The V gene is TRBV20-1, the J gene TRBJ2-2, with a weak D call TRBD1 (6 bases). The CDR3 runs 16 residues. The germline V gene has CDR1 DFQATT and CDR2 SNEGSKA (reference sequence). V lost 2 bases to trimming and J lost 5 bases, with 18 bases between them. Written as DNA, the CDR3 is TGCAGTGCTAGACCGCCTTTAGGCAGGGGAACCGGGGAGCTGTTTTTT. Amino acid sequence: CSARPPLGRGTGELFF.

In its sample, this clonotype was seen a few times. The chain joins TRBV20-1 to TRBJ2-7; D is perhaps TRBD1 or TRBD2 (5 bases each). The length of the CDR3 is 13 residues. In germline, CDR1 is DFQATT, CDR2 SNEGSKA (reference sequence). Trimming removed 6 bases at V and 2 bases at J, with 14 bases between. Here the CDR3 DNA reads TGCAGTGCCGAGCCCAGGGAGACCTACGAGCAGTACTTC. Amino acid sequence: CSAEPRETYEQYF.

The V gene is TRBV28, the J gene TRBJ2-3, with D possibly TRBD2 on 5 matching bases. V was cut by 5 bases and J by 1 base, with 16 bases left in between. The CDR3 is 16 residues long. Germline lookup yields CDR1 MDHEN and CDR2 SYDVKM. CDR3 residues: CASSPTWRRRTDTQYF. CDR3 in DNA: TGTGCCAGCAGTCCCACCTGGCGGAGGCGCACAGATACGCAGTATTTT.

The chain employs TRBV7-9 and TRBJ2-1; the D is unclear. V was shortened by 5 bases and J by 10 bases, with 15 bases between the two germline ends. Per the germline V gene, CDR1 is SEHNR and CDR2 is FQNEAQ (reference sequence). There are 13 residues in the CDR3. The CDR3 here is CASSVSSLGEQFF. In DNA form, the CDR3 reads TGTGCCAGCAGCGTATCTAGTCTAGGAGAGCAGTTCTTC.

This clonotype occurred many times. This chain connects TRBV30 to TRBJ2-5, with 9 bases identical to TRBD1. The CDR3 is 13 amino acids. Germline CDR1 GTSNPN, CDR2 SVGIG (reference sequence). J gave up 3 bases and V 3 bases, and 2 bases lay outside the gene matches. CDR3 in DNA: TGTGCCTGGAGAGACAGGGGGGAAGAGACCCAGTACTTC. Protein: CAWRDRGEETQYF.

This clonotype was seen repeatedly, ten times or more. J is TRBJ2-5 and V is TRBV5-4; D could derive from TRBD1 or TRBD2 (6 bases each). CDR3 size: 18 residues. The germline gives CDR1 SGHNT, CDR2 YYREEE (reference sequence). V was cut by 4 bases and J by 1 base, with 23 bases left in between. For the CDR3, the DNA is TGTGCCAGCAGCCGGAGGAGCAGGGGAGGTACCGCCCAAGAGACCCAGTACTTC. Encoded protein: CASSRRSRGGTAQETQYF. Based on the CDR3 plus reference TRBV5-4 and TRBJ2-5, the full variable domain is ETGVTQSPTHLIKTRGQQVTLRCSSQSGHNTVSWYQQALGQGPQFIFQYYREEENGRGNFPPRFSGLQFPNYSSELNVNALELDDSALYLCASSRRSRGGTAQETQYFGPGTRLLVL.

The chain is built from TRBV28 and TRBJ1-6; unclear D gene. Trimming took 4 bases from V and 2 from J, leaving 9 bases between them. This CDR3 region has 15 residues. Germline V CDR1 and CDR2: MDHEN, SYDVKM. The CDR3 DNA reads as TGTGCCAGCAGTTCCGCCGGGACCTATAATTCACCCCTCCACTTT. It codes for CASSSAGTYNSPLHF.

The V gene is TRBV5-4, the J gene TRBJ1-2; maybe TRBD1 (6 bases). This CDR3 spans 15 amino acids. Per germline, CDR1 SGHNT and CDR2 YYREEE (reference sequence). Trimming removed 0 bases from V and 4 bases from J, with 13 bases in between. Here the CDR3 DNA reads TGTGCCAGCAGCTTGGACGCACGGGGGCCCTATGGCTACACCTTC. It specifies CASSLDARGPYGYTF.

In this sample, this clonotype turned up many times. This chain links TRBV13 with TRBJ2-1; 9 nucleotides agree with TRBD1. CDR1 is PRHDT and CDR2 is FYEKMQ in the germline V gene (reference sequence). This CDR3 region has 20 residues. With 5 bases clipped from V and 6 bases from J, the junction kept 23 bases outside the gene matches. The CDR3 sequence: CASSLTRDRVIWGGRNEQFF. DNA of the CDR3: TGTGCCAGCAGCCTCACCCGGGACAGGGTGATATGGGGGGGGCGCAATGAGCAGTTCTTC.

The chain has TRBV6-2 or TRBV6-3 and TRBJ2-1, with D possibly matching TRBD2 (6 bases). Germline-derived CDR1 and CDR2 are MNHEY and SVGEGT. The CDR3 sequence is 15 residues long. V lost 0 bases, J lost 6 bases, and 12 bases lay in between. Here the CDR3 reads CASSYSMRDFNEQFF. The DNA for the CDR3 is TGTGCCAGCAGTTACTCGATGCGGGACTTCAATGAGCAGTTCTTC.

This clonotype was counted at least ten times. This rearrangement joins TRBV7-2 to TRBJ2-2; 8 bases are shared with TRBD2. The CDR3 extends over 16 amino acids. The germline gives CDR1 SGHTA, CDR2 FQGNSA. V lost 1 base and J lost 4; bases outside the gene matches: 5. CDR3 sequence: CASSLGGGTITGELFF. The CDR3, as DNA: TGTGCCAGCAGCTTAGGCGGGGGGACAATCACCGGGGAGCTGTTTTTT.

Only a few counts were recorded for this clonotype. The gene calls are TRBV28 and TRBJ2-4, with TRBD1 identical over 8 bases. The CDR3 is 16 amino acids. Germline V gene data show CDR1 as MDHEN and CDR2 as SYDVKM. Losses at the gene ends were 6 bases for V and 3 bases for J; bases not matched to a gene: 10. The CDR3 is CASRHKDRDGKNIQYF. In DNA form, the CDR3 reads TGTGCCAGCAGACACAAGGACAGGGATGGCAAAAACATTCAGTACTTC.

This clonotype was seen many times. CDR3 sequence: CASTPLRDRGRRQPQHF. CDR3 DNA sequence: TGCGCCAGCACCCCATTGCGGGACAGGGGGCGGCGGCAGCCCCAGCATTTT. The rearrangement links TRBV5-1 to TRBJ1-5; 12 bases are a match to TRBD1. Germline CDR1 reads SGHRS; CDR2 reads YFSETQ. The CDR3 consists of 17 residues. V trimming: 6 bases; J trimming: 7 bases; junction bases outside the gene matches: 14.

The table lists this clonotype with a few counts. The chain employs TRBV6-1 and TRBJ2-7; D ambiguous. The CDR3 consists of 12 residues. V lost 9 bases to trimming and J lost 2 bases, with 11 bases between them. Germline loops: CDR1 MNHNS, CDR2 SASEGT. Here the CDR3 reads CARRRTAYEQYF. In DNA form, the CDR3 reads TGTGCCAGACGCAGGACGGCCTACGAGCAGTACTTC.

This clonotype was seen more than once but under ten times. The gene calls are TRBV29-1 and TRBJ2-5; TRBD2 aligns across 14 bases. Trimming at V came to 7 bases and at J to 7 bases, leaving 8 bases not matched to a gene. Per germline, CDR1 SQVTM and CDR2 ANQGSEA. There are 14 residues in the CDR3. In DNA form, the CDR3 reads TGCAGCGCGACCGGGACTAGCGGGAGATTGACCCAGTACTTC. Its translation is CSATGTSGRLTQYF.

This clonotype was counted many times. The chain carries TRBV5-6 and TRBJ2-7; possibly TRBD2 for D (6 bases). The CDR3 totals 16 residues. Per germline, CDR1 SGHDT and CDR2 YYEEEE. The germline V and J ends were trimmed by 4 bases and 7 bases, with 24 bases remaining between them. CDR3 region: CASSPFWDTGTREQYF. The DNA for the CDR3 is TGTGCCAGCAGCCCGTTCTGGGATACCGGGACTCGGGAGCAGTACTTC.

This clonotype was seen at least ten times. CDR3 coding DNA: TGTGCCAGTAGTAGCCTGGGGGGCTCGACAGATACGCAGTATTTT. This encodes CASSSLGGSTDTQYF. The V call is TRBV19, the J call TRBJ2-3, with D perhaps given as TRBD1 or TRBD2 (6 bases each). Germline CDR1 and CDR2: LNHDA and SQIVND (reference sequence). The CDR3 is made up of 15 amino acids. Trimming took off 4 bases at V and 3 bases at J, with 14 bases between the two ends.

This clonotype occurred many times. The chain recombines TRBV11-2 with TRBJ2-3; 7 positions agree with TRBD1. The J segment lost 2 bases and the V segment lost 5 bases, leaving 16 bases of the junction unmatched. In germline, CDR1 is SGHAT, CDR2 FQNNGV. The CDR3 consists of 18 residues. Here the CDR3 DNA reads TGTGCCAGCAGCCCTAACAGGGGAAGGAAGGAATACACAGATACGCAGTATTTT. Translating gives CASSPNRGRKEYTDTQYF.

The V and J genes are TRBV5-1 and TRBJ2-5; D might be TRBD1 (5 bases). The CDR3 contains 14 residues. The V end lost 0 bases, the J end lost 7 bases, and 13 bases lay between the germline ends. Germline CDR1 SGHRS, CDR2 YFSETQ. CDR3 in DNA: TGCGCCAGCAGCTTGGGGAAGGGGATCGGGACCCAGTACTTC. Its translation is CASSLGKGIGTQYF.

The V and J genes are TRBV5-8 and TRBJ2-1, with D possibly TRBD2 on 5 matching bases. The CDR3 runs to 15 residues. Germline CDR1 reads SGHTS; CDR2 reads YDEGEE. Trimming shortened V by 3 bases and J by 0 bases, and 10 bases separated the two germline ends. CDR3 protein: CASSSGFSSYNEQFF. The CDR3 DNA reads TGTGCCAGCAGCTCGGGGTTTAGCTCCTACAATGAGCAGTTCTTC.

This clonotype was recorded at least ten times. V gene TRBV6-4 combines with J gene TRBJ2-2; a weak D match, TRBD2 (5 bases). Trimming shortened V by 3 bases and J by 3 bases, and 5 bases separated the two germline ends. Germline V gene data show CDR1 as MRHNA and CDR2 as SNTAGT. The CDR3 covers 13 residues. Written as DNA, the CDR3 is TGTGCCAGCAGTGAAGCGGACACCGGGGAGCTGTTTTTT. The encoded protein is CASSEADTGELFF.

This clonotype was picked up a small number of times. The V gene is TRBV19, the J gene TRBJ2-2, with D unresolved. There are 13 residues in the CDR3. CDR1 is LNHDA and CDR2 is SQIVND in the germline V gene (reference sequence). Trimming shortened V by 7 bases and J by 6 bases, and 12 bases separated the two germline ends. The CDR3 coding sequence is TGTGCCAGTATCGATCGGTGGGCCGGGGAGCTGTTTTTT. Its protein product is CASIDRWAGELFF. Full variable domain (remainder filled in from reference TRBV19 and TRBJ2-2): DGGITQSPKYLFRKEGQNVTLSCEQNLNHDAMYWYRQDPGQGLRLIYYSQIVNDFQKGDIAEGYSVSREKKESFPLTVTSAQKNPTAFYLCASIDRWAGELFFGEGSRLTVL.

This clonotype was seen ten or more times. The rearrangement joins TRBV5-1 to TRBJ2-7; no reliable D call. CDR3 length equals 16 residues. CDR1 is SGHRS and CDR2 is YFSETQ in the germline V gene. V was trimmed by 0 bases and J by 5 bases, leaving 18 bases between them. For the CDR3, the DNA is TGCGCCAGCAGCTTGGCCTTCAGTGTCCCGTGGGACGAGCAGTACTTC. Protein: CASSLAFSVPWDEQYF.